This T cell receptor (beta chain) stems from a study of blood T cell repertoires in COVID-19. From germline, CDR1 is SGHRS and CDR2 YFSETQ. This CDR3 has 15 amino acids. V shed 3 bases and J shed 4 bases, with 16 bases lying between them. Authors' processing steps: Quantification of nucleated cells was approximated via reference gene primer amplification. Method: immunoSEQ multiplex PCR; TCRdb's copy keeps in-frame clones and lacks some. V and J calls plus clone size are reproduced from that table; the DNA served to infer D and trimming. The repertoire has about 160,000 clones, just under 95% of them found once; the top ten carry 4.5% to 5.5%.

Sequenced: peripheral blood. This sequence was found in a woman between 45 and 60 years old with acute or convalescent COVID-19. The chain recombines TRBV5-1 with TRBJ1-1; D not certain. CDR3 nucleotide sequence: TGCGCCAGCAGCTCTCGAGGCTCCTCGGGCACTGAAGCTTTCTTT. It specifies CASSSRGSSGTEAFF.